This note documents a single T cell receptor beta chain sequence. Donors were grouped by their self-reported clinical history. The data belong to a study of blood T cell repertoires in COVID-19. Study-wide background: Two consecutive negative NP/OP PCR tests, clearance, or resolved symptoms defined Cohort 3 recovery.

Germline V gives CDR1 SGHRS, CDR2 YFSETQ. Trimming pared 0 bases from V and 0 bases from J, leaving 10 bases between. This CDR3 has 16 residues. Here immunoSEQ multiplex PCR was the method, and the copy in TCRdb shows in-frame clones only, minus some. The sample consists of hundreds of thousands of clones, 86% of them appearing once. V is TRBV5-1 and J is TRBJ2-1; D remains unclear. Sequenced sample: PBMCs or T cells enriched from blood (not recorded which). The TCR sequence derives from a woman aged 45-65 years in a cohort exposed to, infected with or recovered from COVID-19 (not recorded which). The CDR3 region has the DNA TGCGCCAGCAGCTTGGCCCCAGGTAGCTCCTACAATGAGCAGTTCTTC. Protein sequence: CASSLAPGSSYNEQFF.